The text below deals with one TCR beta chain. Antigen specificity is unknown. The record originates from a study of cytomegalovirus exposure and HLA in healthy donors. Regarding the study as a whole: First-cohort TCR clusters were later found to tend to co-occur in the 120 or so validation repertoires. Both high specificity and high sensitivity reportedly marked the classifier's diagnosis of cytomegalovirus status. The listing of 150 to 200 TCR beta chains classed them as cytomegalovirus-associated. Most TCR sequences proved rare, with some public TCRs found in many donors.

The assay was immunoSEQ multiplex PCR, and TCRdb's table has in-frame clones only and misses some. In the table there are 150,000 to 200,000 clones, almost 85% of which are singletons. Input material: PBMCs. The TCR was taken from a man aged 25 to 40 in good health and CMV-seropositive.

DNA of the CDR3: TGTGCCTCCAAGAGCCCCGGAGCTTACACAGATACGCAGTATTTT. Protein: CASKSPGAYTDTQYF. The genes are TRBV6-6 and TRBJ2-3; D call uncertain. CDR1 and CDR2 from the germline V gene are MNHNY and SVGAGI (reference sequence). With 11 bases removed from V and 2 bases from J, the gap between germline ends came to 20 bases. The CDR3 consists of 15 residues.